These 25 T cell receptor beta chains came from one sample sequenced in a study of shared clonotypes between healthy human individuals. Sequencing was performed with immunoSEQ multiplex PCR; in TCRdb, only in-frame clones are kept and a portion is missing. The sample records millions of clones, approximately 93% being singletons. Sequences were obtained from naive CD4+ T cells from PBMCs. Regarding subset: CD45RA+ positively selected. These receptors all stem from a man aged 18-30 years in good health. Some clones in this sample may be carry-over from other donors' samples.

This clone was counted only a few times. The genes are TRBV29-1 and TRBJ1-1; D ambiguous. V was shortened by 8 bases and J by 3 bases, with 13 bases between the two germline ends. The CDR3 has 12 amino acids. Germline V gives CDR1 SQVTM, CDR2 ANQGSEA. The CDR3 protein is CSIGVQHTEAFF. The CDR3 coding sequence is TGCAGCATTGGTGTACAGCACACTGAAGCTTTCTTT.

In nucleotides, the CDR3 is TGTGCCAGCAGCTTAGGAGCGGGCTACACCTTC. Protein sequence: CASSLGAGYTF. This chain connects TRBV11-2 to TRBJ1-2; no definite D call. Germline lookup yields CDR1 SGHAT and CDR2 FQNNGV. The V gene lost 1 base and the J gene lost 8 bases, with 5 bases spanning the gap. This CDR3 contains 11 residues.

The CDR3 DNA follows: TGTGCCTGGAGTGCGGGAGGGTACCCCGGGGAGCTGTTTTTT. Residues: CAWSAGGYPGELFF. This rearrangement joins TRBV30 to TRBJ2-2; TRBD2 matches at 8 bases. The germline V gene has CDR1 GTSNPN and CDR2 SVGIG (reference sequence). There are 14 residues in the CDR3. Trimming removed 1 base from V and 6 bases from J; junction bases left unmatched: 4.

The rearrangement joins TRBV6-1 to TRBJ2-7; possibly TRBD2 for D (6 bases). The CDR3 runs to 14 residues. CDR1 and CDR2 (germline): MNHNS, SASEGT. V shed 2 bases and J shed 4 bases, with 12 bases lying between them. The chain's CDR3 is CASSERYGGYEQYF. CDR3 bases: TGTGCCAGCAGTGAACGCTACGGGGGATACGAGCAGTACTTC.

Remarks on this clone: Other DNA sequences in this sample translate to the same CDR3. The chain uses TRBV5-1 and TRBJ2-2; D is ambiguous. The V and J ends lost 0 bases and 2 bases respectively, with 8 bases between them. The germline gives CDR1 SGHRS, CDR2 YFSETQ. The CDR3 extends over 15 amino acids. The CDR3 DNA follows: TGCGCCAGCAGCTTGGGTGCAGGTAACACCGGGGAGCTGTTTTTT. Translated, it gives CASSLGAGNTGELFF. The variable domain in full, completed from reference TRBV5-1 and TRBJ2-2, reads KAGVTQTPRYLIKTRGQQVTLSCSPISGHRSVSWYQQTPGQGLQFLFEYFSETQRNKGNFPGRFSGRQFSNSRSEMNVSTLELGDSALYLCASSLGAGNTGELFFGEGSRLTVL.

This clone was counted a single time. V usage is TRBV13 and J usage is TRBJ1-2; TRBD1 might be the D (6 bases). Germline lookup yields CDR1 PRHDT and CDR2 FYEKMQ (reference sequence). Trimming cost V 3 bases and J 2 bases, with 13 bases left between them. This CDR3 contains 15 residues. The CDR3 protein is CASSLGGAYNYGYTF. CDR3 nucleotides: TGTGCCAGCAGCTTGGGGGGCGCTTACAACTATGGCTACACCTTC.

The genes are TRBV7-9 and TRBJ2-7, with 7 nucleotides matching TRBD1. From germline, CDR1 is SEHNR and CDR2 FQNEAQ (reference sequence). CDR3 length: 14 residues. V gave up 8 bases and J gave up 3 bases; unmatched junction bases: 10. CDR3 sequence reads: CASGQTGRNYEQYF. CDR3 sequence (DNA): TGTGCCAGCGGACAGACAGGGCGCAACTACGAGCAGTACTTC.

The chain combines TRBV6-4 with TRBJ1-1, with D possibly TRBD1 on 5 matching bases. The CDR3 is 15 amino acids. The germline V gene has CDR1 MRHNA and CDR2 SNTAGT. Trimming took 9 bases from V and 5 from J, leaving 22 bases between them. CDR3 loop: CASNPAGPGQTEAFF. DNA for the CDR3: TGTGCCAGTAACCCTGCAGGGCCAGGGCAGACTGAAGCTTTCTTT.

This chain links TRBV7-9 with TRBJ2-7, with 11 bases that match TRBD2. Germline-derived CDR1 and CDR2 are SEHNR and FQNEAQ (reference sequence). The CDR3 extends over 14 amino acids. The trim removed 6 bases at V and 4 bases at J, leaving 5 bases unmatched. CDR3 in amino acids: CASRGTSGFYEQYF. CDR3 in DNA: TGTGCCAGCAGAGGGACTAGCGGATTTTACGAGCAGTACTTC.

This clone is a singleton in its sample. The rearrangement joins TRBV5-1 to TRBJ2-7; D may be TRBD1 (6 bases). Germline-derived CDR1 and CDR2 are SGHRS and YFSETQ. CDR3 length: 13 residues. V lost 4 bases and J lost 7, with 15 bases in between. In DNA form, the CDR3 reads TGCGCCAGCAGCCAGGGCAGCGACAGGGAGCAGTACTTC. The encoded protein is CASSQGSDREQYF.

The chain has TRBV10-3 and TRBJ2-3; TRBD1 agrees at 8 bases. CDR3 length: 15 residues. The germline V gene encodes CDR1 ENHRY and CDR2 SYGVKD. The J segment lost 4 bases and the V segment lost 5 bases, leaving 8 bases of the junction unmatched. The CDR3 sequence: CAISNSGTGPDTQYF. The CDR3 DNA is TGTGCCATCAGTAATTCCGGGACAGGCCCAGATACGCAGTATTTT.

V is TRBV15 and J is TRBJ2-3; D uncertain. This CDR3 region has 14 residues. In germline, CDR1 is LNHNV, CDR2 YYDKDF (reference sequence). The V and J ends lost 3 bases and 0 bases respectively, with 7 bases between them. CDR3 region: CATSRARSTDTQYF. The CDR3 DNA reads as TGTGCCACCAGCAGGGCCCGGAGCACAGATACGCAGTATTTT.

The chain employs TRBV27 and TRBJ2-7; tentatively, D is TRBD1 (5 bases). The CDR3 consists of 16 residues. V lost 6 bases and J lost 6, with 24 bases in between. CDR1 is MNHEY and CDR2 is SMNVEV in the germline V gene (reference sequence). CDR3 sequence: CASSPYPGRAPSEQYF. The CDR3 DNA reads as TGTGCCAGCAGCCCTTATCCTGGCAGGGCTCCCTCCGAGCAGTACTTC.

V and J are TRBV29-1 and TRBJ2-7; TRBD1 matches 9 bases. V gave up 6 bases and J gave up 5 bases; unmatched junction bases: 11. Germline CDR1 reads SQVTM; CDR2 reads ANQGSEA. This CDR3 has 14 residues. CDR3 sequence reads: CSVARTGDSHEQYF. DNA of the CDR3: TGCAGCGTGGCCCGGACAGGGGATTCCCACGAGCAGTACTTC.

This rearrangement joins TRBV5-1 to TRBJ2-1, with D tentatively TRBD1 (6 bases). This CDR3 contains 15 residues. Deletions cut 4 bases from V and 10 bases from J, with 21 bases between. The germline V gene has CDR1 SGHRS and CDR2 YFSETQ. The DNA for the CDR3 is TGCGCCAGCAGCATTCTTCCGGGACAACCAGGAGAGCAGTTCTTC. Its protein product is CASSILPGQPGEQFF. Looking up the rest from reference TRBV5-1 and TRBJ2-1 gives the full variable domain: KAGVTQTPRYLIKTRGQQVTLSCSPISGHRSVSWYQQTPGQGLQFLFEYFSETQRNKGNFPGRFSGRQFSNSRSEMNVSTLELGDSALYLCASSILPGQPGEQFFGPGTRLTVL.

V usage is TRBV30 and J usage is TRBJ1-3; no clear D gene. The CDR3 spans 13 residues. CDR1 is GTSNPN, CDR2 SVGIG, per germline (reference sequence). V dropped 0 bases and J dropped 5 bases, with 8 bases sitting between them. CDR3 coding DNA: TGTGCCTGGAGTGTACTCGGGAGAAACACCATATATTTT. Encoded protein: CAWSVLGRNTIYF.

The V gene is TRBV4-2, the J gene TRBJ2-2, with 10 bases identical to TRBD2. Germline CDR1 reads LGHNA; CDR2 reads YNFKEQ. Trimming took 0 bases from V and 7 from J; bases not matched to a gene: 11. This CDR3 contains 18 residues. CDR3 sequence: CASSQEGIAGGFGGELFF. As DNA, the CDR3 is TGTGCCAGCAGCCAAGAAGGCATAGCGGGAGGATTTGGCGGGGAGCTGTTTTTT.

V and J are TRBV19 and TRBJ2-1; TRBD1 matches at 8 bases. Germline trimming cut 8 bases from V and 2 bases from J; bases unmatched to any gene: 11. The CDR3 length is 16 residues. Germline loops: CDR1 LNHDA, CDR2 SQIVND (reference sequence). The CDR3 DNA reads as TGTGCCAGTGCCGAAGGACAGGGCCCCCCCTACAATGAGCAGTTCTTC. Translating gives CASAEGQGPPYNEQFF.

This chain uses TRBV5-1 with TRBJ2-7, with D unresolved. V gave up 2 bases and J gave up 0 bases, with 9 bases separating them. Germline loops: CDR1 SGHRS, CDR2 YFSETQ. The CDR3 length is 14 residues. The CDR3 region is CASSLTRSSYEQYF. The CDR3 DNA is TGCGCCAGCAGCTTAACGCGATCCTCCTACGAGCAGTACTTC.

The chain carries TRBV5-4 and TRBJ2-5; a weak D match, TRBD2 (5 bases). Matching the DNA end better, TRBJ2-7 makes the J call doubtful. This CDR3 is 12 amino acids long. The V gene's germline CDR1 is SGHNT and CDR2 YYREEE (reference sequence). CDR3 protein: CASSLGLYEQYF. Written as DNA, the CDR3 is TGTGCCAGCAGCTTAGGACTTTACGAGCAGTACTTC.

The chain uses TRBV29-1 and TRBJ2-5, with 10 bases matching TRBD1. V was clipped by 4 bases and J by 2 bases; unmatched bases: 13. Per the germline V gene, CDR1 is SQVTM and CDR2 is ANQGSEA. CDR3 size: 17 residues. The CDR3 nucleotides read TGCAGCGTTGTGGAGGTCTTGGGGACAGGGGCTCAAGAGACCCAGTACTTC. This sequence encodes CSVVEVLGTGAQETQYF.

About this clone itself: Within the sample, other DNA sequences also encode this same CDR3. V usage is TRBV20-1 and J usage is TRBJ2-1; D unclear. The CDR3 contains 10 residues. V lost 3 bases and J 7 bases, leaving 4 bases between the germline ends. The V gene's germline CDR1 is DFQATT and CDR2 SNEGSKA (reference sequence). CDR3 region: CSASRNEQFF. CDR3 coding DNA: TGCAGTGCTAGTCGAAATGAGCAGTTCTTC.

The chain carries TRBV6-1 and TRBJ2-5, with D tentatively TRBD2 (5 bases). V lost 4 bases and J lost 5, with 14 bases in between. The CDR3 has 14 residues. Germline lookup yields CDR1 MNHNS and CDR2 SASEGT. CDR3 protein: CASSGAGLGETQYF. CDR3 DNA sequence: TGTGCCAGCAGTGGGGCAGGACTGGGGGAGACCCAGTACTTC.

V is TRBV4-1 and J is TRBJ2-7, with 10 bases that match TRBD2. CDR1 and CDR2 from the germline V gene are MGHRA and YSYEKL. V trimming: 2 bases; J trimming: 7 bases; junction bases outside the gene matches: 8. CDR3 size: 15 residues. The DNA for the CDR3 is TGCGCCAGCAGCCAAAAAGGGCAGGGACTAGCGGAGCAGTACTTC. Amino acid sequence: CASSQKGQGLAEQYF.

The chain combines TRBV7-9 with TRBJ1-4; 7 bases are shared with TRBD1. V shed 3 bases and J 12 bases; nucleotides not matched to a gene: 4. This CDR3 contains 12 residues. CDR1 and CDR2 from the germline V gene are SEHNR and FQNEAQ (reference sequence). CDR3 amino acids: CASSFPGTELFF. The CDR3 coding sequence is TGTGCCAGCAGCTTCCCCGGGACAGAACTGTTTTTT.